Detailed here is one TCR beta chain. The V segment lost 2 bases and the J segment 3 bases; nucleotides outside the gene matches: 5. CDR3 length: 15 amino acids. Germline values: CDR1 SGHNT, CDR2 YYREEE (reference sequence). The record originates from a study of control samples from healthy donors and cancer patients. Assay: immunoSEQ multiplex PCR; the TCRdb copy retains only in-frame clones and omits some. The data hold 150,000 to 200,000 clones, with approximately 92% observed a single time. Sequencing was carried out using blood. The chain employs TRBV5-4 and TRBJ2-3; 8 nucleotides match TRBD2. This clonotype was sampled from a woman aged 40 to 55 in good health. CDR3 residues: CASSFGGGQTDTQYF. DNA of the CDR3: TGTGCCAGCAGCTTCGGCGGGGGGCAGACAGATACGCAGTATTTT. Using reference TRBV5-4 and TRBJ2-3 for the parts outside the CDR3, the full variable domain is ETGVTQSPTHLIKTRGQQVTLRCSSQSGHNTVSWYQQALGQGPQFIFQYYREEENGRGNFPPRFSGLQFPNYSSELNVNALELDDSALYLCASSFGGGQTDTQYFGPGTRLTVL.